One and the same sample provided the 28 T cell receptor beta chains below, sequenced in a study of Graves' ophthalmopathy and Graves' hyperthyroidism. RNA transcripts were the template, and TCR beta CDR3 regions were amplified from them. Second-round multiplex PCR came after a first-round RT-PCR that employed HTBI primers. From the multiplex PCR reads, TCRdb called clonotypes with MiXCR, one entry per CDR3 protein. The sample shows hundreds of thousands of distinct CDR3 sequences, 22% of them seen only once. The sample consisted of peripheral blood. Source of these receptors: a woman between 18 and 30 years old with stable Graves' hyperthyroidism. Some clones in this sample may be carry-over from other donors' samples.

This clonotype was seen repeatedly, ten times or more. J is TRBJ2-4 and V is TRBV30; 10 bases match TRBD1. The V gene end was trimmed by 5 bases and the J gene end by 7 bases; junction bases not matched to a gene: 5. The CDR3 spans 13 residues. CDR1 GTSNPN and CDR2 SVGIG come from the germline V gene (reference sequence). Written as DNA, the CDR3 is TGTGCCTGGGGGACAGGGGTCGGGAACATTCAGTACTTC. Its translation is CAWGTGVGNIQYF.

Here the CDR3 reads CASRGGGPYEQYF. The CDR3, as DNA: TGTGCCAGCAGGGGAGGGGGTCCCTACGAGCAGTACTTC. This chain links TRBV28 with TRBJ2-7; tentative D call: TRBD2 (7 bases). Looked up from germline, CDR1 is MDHEN and CDR2 is SYDVKM. CDR3 length: 13 residues. Trimming took 6 bases from V and 2 from J, leaving 11 bases between them.

Ten or more counts support this clonotype. The chain recombines TRBV15 with TRBJ1-2; D remains unclear. CDR1 LNHNV and CDR2 YYDKDF come from the germline V gene (reference sequence). Deletions cut 0 bases from V and 1 base from J, with 6 bases between. The CDR3 is made up of 14 amino acids. The CDR3 DNA follows: TGTGCCACCAGCAGAGATCGCGATAACTATGGCTACACCTTC. It translates to CATSRDRDNYGYTF.

A few counts support this clonotype. The rearrangement joins TRBV6-5 to TRBJ2-5, with 7 nucleotides matching TRBD1. Germline CDR1 is MNHEY and CDR2 is SVGAGI. This CDR3 is built from 15 residues. With 2 bases clipped from V and 1 base from J, the junction kept 4 bases outside the gene matches. The CDR3 loop reads CASSYTGAPQETQYF. In DNA, the CDR3 is TGTGCCAGCAGTTACACAGGGGCCCCCCAAGAGACCCAGTACTTC.

The gene calls are TRBV12-3 or TRBV12-4 and TRBJ1-1; possibly TRBD1 for D (6 bases). This CDR3 has 12 residues. Trimming shortened V by 3 bases and J by 7 bases, and 9 bases separated the two germline ends. The CDR3 loop reads CASSFDRNEAFF. The CDR3 region has the DNA TGTGCCAGCAGTTTTGACAGGAATGAAGCTTTCTTT.

On this clonotype: Sequence at one end of the junction differs from germline and may be a read error. The chain combines TRBV3-1 with TRBJ1-1; D gene ambiguous. The CDR3 spans 13 residues. In germline, CDR1 is LGHDT, CDR2 YNNKEL (reference sequence). CDR3 bases: TGTGCCGGCAGCTCTAGGACTAACACTGAAGCTTTCTTT. This sequence encodes CAGSSRTNTEAFF.

V gene TRBV28 combines with J gene TRBJ2-7; 10 bases match TRBD1. V shed 5 bases, J shed 3 bases, and the junction held 7 bases outside the gene matches. The germline V gene encodes CDR1 MDHEN and CDR2 SYDVKM. The CDR3 spans 15 residues. CDR3 amino acids: CASSADRGRLYEQYF. The DNA of the CDR3 is TGTGCCAGCAGTGCCGACAGGGGGCGCCTCTACGAGCAGTACTTC.

Worth noting for this clonotype: This may come from a read error, since a much larger clone is one base off. The chain recombines TRBV30 with TRBJ1-2; a possible D gene is TRBD1 (5 bases). Looked up from germline, CDR1 is GTSNPN and CDR2 is SVGIG (reference sequence). The CDR3 length is 12 residues. The CDR3: CARSEGSNGYTF. CDR3 DNA: TGTGCCCGGAGTGAGGGGTCCAATGGCTACACCTTC. Full variable domain (missing parts from reference TRBV30 and TRBJ1-2): SQTIHQWPATLVQPVGSPLSLECTVEGTSNPNLYWYRQAAGRGLQLLFYSVGIGQISSEVPQNLSASRPQDRQFILSSKKLLLSDSGFYLCARSEGSNGYTFGSGTRLTVV.

Many counts were recorded for this clonotype. This chain connects TRBV20-1 to TRBJ1-6; 7 bases agree with TRBD1. The CDR3 runs to 15 residues. Germline-derived CDR1 and CDR2 are DFQATT and SNEGSKA (reference sequence). Trimming at V came to 2 bases and at J to 0 bases, leaving 1 base not matched to a gene. DNA of the CDR3: TGCAGTGCTAGACGGGACAGCTCCTATAATTCACCCCTCCACTTT. It translates to CSARRDSSYNSPLHF.

This rearrangement joins TRBV11-1 to TRBJ2-7, with 8 bases that match TRBD1. Germline trimming cut 6 bases from V and 3 bases from J; bases unmatched to any gene: 13. The CDR3 has 16 amino acids. Germline-derived CDR1 and CDR2 are SGHAT and FQDESV (reference sequence). The CDR3: CASRPGGDRGFYEQYF. DNA for the CDR3: TGTGCCAGCAGACCAGGGGGCGACAGGGGATTCTACGAGCAGTACTTC.

The chain is built from TRBV27 and TRBJ2-7; 9 bases fit TRBD2. Germline V gene data show CDR1 as MNHEY and CDR2 as SMNVEV (reference sequence). CDR3 length: 14 amino acids. With 6 bases clipped from V and 6 bases from J, the junction kept 9 bases outside the gene matches. The DNA of the CDR3 is TGTGCCAGCAGGCAGAGCGGGAGGTGGGGCGAGCAGTACTTC. Translation gives CASRQSGRWGEQYF.

The sample holds many counts of this clonotype. V and J are TRBV12-3 or TRBV12-4 and TRBJ1-1, with D unclear. The V gene lost 1 base and the J gene lost 6 bases, with 27 bases spanning the gap. The CDR3 extends over 19 amino acids. CDR3 residues: CASSLVDPYSQRAWAEAFF. The CDR3 DNA reads TGTGCCAGCAGTTTAGTCGACCCCTACTCACAGAGGGCGTGGGCTGAAGCTTTCTTT.

The chain links TRBV19 to TRBJ1-1; 9 bases map to TRBD1. The CDR3 sequence is 13 residues long. Per the germline V gene, CDR1 is LNHDA and CDR2 is SQIVND (reference sequence). The trim removed 7 bases at V and 4 bases at J, leaving 4 bases unmatched. DNA for the CDR3: TGTGCCAGTATCCCGACAGGGGGCACTGAAGCTTTCTTT. Translation: CASIPTGGTEAFF.

CDR3: CASSWTVGQGTEAFF. The CDR3 DNA reads as TGTGCCAGCAGCTGGACTGTGGGACAGGGGACTGAAGCTTTCTTT. This chain connects TRBV6-2 or TRBV6-3 to TRBJ1-1; 10 bases match TRBD1. The CDR3 contains 15 residues. Germline trimming cut 6 bases from V and 5 bases from J; bases unmatched to any gene: 9. CDR1 and CDR2 from the germline V gene are MNHEY and SVGEGT.

This clonotype was detected only once. This sequence may be a read error, since a much larger clone differs from it by one base. The missing conserved phenylalanine or tryptophan at the end of this CDR3 makes a read error likely. V and J are TRBV10-3 and TRBJ1-3; D not certain. The CDR3 loop spans 13 amino acids. The germline gives CDR1 ENHRY, CDR2 SYGVKD. V dropped 10 bases and J dropped 2 bases, with 12 bases sitting between them. The CDR3 loop is CASGLQAGNTIYY. CDR3 sequence (DNA): TGTGCCAGCGGGCTCCAGGCTGGAAACACCATATATTAT.

The table lists this clonotype with a few counts. The chain is built from TRBV7-3 and TRBJ2-2; D not resolved. CDR1 is SGHTA and CDR2 is FQGTGA in the germline V gene. The CDR3 covers 13 residues. Between the trimmed V and J ends, which lost 2 bases and 8 bases, there was a span of 9 bases. In DNA form, the CDR3 reads TGTGCCAGCAGCTTATCCGGATTTGGGGAGCTGTTTTTT. Protein sequence: CASSLSGFGELFF. Supplemented by reference TRBV7-3 and TRBJ2-2, the full variable domain reads GAGVSQTPSNKVTEKGKYVELRCDPISGHTALYWYRQSLGQGPEFLIYFQGTGAADDSGLPNDRFFAVRPEGSVSTLKIQRTERGDSAVYLCASSLSGFGELFFGEGSRLTVL.

The CDR3 reads CASRWTDTEAFF. The CDR3 DNA follows: TGTGCCAGCAGATGGACAGACACTGAAGCTTTCTTT. V usage is TRBV7-2 and J usage is TRBJ1-1; TRBD1 is a possible D gene (6 bases). CDR1 is SGHTA, CDR2 FQGNSA, per germline. With 6 bases removed from V and 3 bases from J, the gap between germline ends came to 8 bases. The CDR3 has 12 amino acids. The full variable domain, rest sourced from reference TRBV7-2 and TRBJ1-1, is GAGVSQSPSNKVTEKGKDVELRCDPISGHTALYWYRQSLGQGLEFLIYFQGNSAPDKSGLPSDRFSAERTGGSVSTLTIQRTQQEDSAVYLCASRWTDTEAFFGQGTRLTVV.

Comments on this clonotype: The DNA is omitted, as the CDR3 cannot be located on it reliably, and the CDR3 follows TCRdb's listing. This chain joins TRBV27 and TRBJ1-1; TRBD1 was called by the table and not checked on the DNA. Germline V CDR1 and CDR2: MNHEY, SMNVEV (reference sequence). The CDR3 has 16 amino acids, counting both end residues. The CDR3 spells CASSSSWGPRNTEAFF.

This clonotype was detected many times. The chain combines TRBV7-2 with TRBJ1-2; the D is unclear. The V gene lost 5 bases and the J gene lost 7 bases, with 8 bases spanning the gap. Looked up from germline, CDR1 is SGHTA and CDR2 is FQGNSA. This CDR3 comprises 11 residues. The chain's CDR3 is CASSKEIGYTF. CDR3 in DNA: TGTGCCAGCAGCAAAGAAATTGGCTACACCTTC.

The sample holds a few counts of this clonotype. V is TRBV5-1 and J is TRBJ2-7; D not certain. This CDR3 spans 13 amino acids. Per the germline V gene, CDR1 is SGHRS and CDR2 is YFSETQ. Trimming took off 2 bases at V and 7 bases at J, with 13 bases between the two ends. This CDR3 reads CASSFPEDMEQYF. The CDR3 DNA is TGCGCCAGCAGCTTCCCGGAAGATATGGAGCAGTACTTC.

This clonotype was counted at least ten times. V gene TRBV3-1 combines with J gene TRBJ1-1; D uncertain. The germline V and J ends were trimmed by 6 bases and 0 bases, with 8 bases remaining between them. The CDR3 covers 13 residues. CDR1 and CDR2 from the germline V gene are LGHDT and YNNKEL (reference sequence). In DNA form, the CDR3 reads TGTGCCAGCAGTATCTTCGTGAACACTGAAGCTTTCTTT. Translated: CASSIFVNTEAFF.

This clonotype was seen once. The rearrangement joins TRBV6-1 to TRBJ1-5; possible D gene TRBD1, 5 bases. The CDR3 has 15 residues. Germline V lookup: CDR1 MNHNS, CDR2 SASEGT. The V end lost 2 bases, the J end lost 4 bases, and 12 bases lay between the germline ends. In nucleotides, the CDR3 is TGTGCCAGCAGTGAAACGGGGGGTCGGAATCAGCCCCAGCATTTT. This codes for CASSETGGRNQPQHF.

This clonotype occurred a few times. The chain has TRBV28 and TRBJ1-1; D remains unclear. The CDR3 spans 15 residues. The germline gives CDR1 MDHEN, CDR2 SYDVKM. Trimming took 6 bases from V and 0 from J, leaving 14 bases between them. The CDR3 sequence: CASSRRFSMNTEAFF. The CDR3 DNA reads TGTGCCAGCAGCCGCAGATTCTCAATGAACACTGAAGCTTTCTTT.

This clonotype was observed many times. The V call is TRBV7-3, the J call TRBJ2-6, with D possibly being TRBD1 (5 bases). The CDR3 has 15 residues. Germline CDR1 reads SGHTA; CDR2 reads FQGTGA. V was clipped by 6 bases and J by 1 base, with 10 bases between them. CDR3 nucleotide sequence: TGTGCCAGCAGTGCCCAGGGTTCTGGGGCCAACGTCCTGACTTTC. Its protein product is CASSAQGSGANVLTF.

The chain couples TRBV12-3 or TRBV12-4 to TRBJ1-2; D gene unclear. Trimming removed 0 bases at V and 6 bases at J, with 11 bases between. This CDR3 comprises 14 residues. CDR3 DNA: TGTGCCAGCAGTTTAGCGCCCAGCCCCGATGGCTACACCTTC. Translated: CASSLAPSPDGYTF.

This clonotype appeared many times. This rearrangement joins TRBV13 to TRBJ1-1; unclear D gene. Germline values: CDR1 PRHDT, CDR2 FYEKMQ (reference sequence). The CDR3 is made up of 17 amino acids. With 2 bases removed from V and 4 bases from J, the gap between germline ends came to 20 bases. The CDR3 sequence is CASSLQDRGDRSTEAFF. CDR3 coding DNA: TGTGCCAGCAGCTTACAGGATCGAGGCGACCGGTCCACTGAAGCTTTCTTT.

This clonotype was recorded many times. The J gene is TRBJ1-2, the V gene TRBV20-1; D is possibly TRBD1 (6 bases). With 3 bases removed from V and 5 bases from J, the gap between germline ends came to 10 bases. From germline, CDR1 is DFQATT and CDR2 SNEGSKA (reference sequence). This CDR3 has 12 amino acids. The CDR3 sequence is CSASGGRYGYTF. The DNA for the CDR3 is TGCAGTGCTAGTGGGGGCAGATATGGCTACACCTTC.

This clonotype was detected ten times or more. In nucleotides, the CDR3 is TGCAGTGCTAGAGATCAGGACAGGGGAGGTGGCTACACCTTC. This gives the protein CSARDQDRGGGYTF. The V gene is TRBV20-1, the J gene TRBJ1-2, with TRBD1 identical over 9 bases. J lost 7 bases, V lost 0 bases, and 6 bases had no gene match. Germline CDR1 is DFQATT and CDR2 is SNEGSKA (reference sequence). CDR3 length equals 14 residues.